The 32 T cell receptor beta chains presented below share a single source sample, sequenced in a study of early stage breast cancer tumors. Generated by immunoSEQ multiplex PCR, the TCRdb table keeps only in-frame clones and is missing some. This sample has tens of thousands of clones; just under 75% occur once, and the top ten carry 4% to 5%. The specimen sequenced was blood. These receptors were collected from a person aged 35-50 years with breast cancer.

J is TRBJ1-1 and V is TRBV9, with 7 bases lining up with TRBD1. V dropped 1 base and J dropped 0; count of bases not matched to a gene: 3. This CDR3 is built from 15 residues. Germline-derived CDR1 and CDR2 are SGDLS and YYNGEE. In nucleotides, the CDR3 is TGTGCCAGCAGCGTACTAGACAGGGTGAACACTGAAGCTTTCTTT. It encodes CASSVLDRVNTEAFF.

This sequence joins TRBV2 and TRBJ2-2; the D gene is possibly TRBD1 (5 bases). There are 14 residues in the CDR3. The V end lost 7 bases, the J end lost 6 bases, and 15 bases lay between the germline ends. The germline gives CDR1 SNHLY, CDR2 FYNNEI. This CDR3 reads CASTPSRAAGELFF. For the CDR3, the DNA is TGTGCCAGCACTCCGTCCAGGGCGGCCGGGGAGCTGTTTTTT.

This sequence joins TRBV19 and TRBJ2-3; the match to TRBD1 covers 8 bases. This CDR3 is built from 15 residues. CDR1 is LNHDA and CDR2 is SQIVND in the germline V gene (reference sequence). V was pared by 5 bases and J by 4 bases, with 8 bases of the junction left unmatched. The CDR3 DNA is TGTGCCAGTAGTTCCACGCCAGGGGGCGCAGATACGCAGTATTTT. Translated, it gives CASSSTPGGADTQYF.

CDR3 region: CASSSGTGEKLFF. Here the CDR3 DNA reads TGCGCCAGCAGCTCCGGGACCGGTGAAAAACTGTTTTTT. This chain links TRBV10-2 with TRBJ1-4; D is perhaps TRBD1 (5 bases). Germline lookup yields CDR1 WSHSY and CDR2 SAAADI. The CDR3 loop spans 13 amino acids. Trimming removed 6 bases from V and 7 bases from J, with 12 bases in between.

DNA of the CDR3: TGTGCCAGCAACGTACAGGGGCCCTACGAGCAGTACTTC. Residues: CASNVQGPYEQYF. The chain has TRBV2 and TRBJ2-7, with TRBD1 matching over 7 bases. The germline V gene encodes CDR1 SNHLY and CDR2 FYNNEI. The CDR3 totals 13 residues. With V trimmed by 7 bases and J by 2 bases, 5 bases remained unmatched.

V gene TRBV2 combines with J gene TRBJ1-3; TRBD1 matches 7 bases. The CDR3 totals 16 residues. The junction had 6 bases not matched to a gene; V was cut back by 4 bases and J by 0 bases. The germline gives CDR1 SNHLY, CDR2 FYNNEI. The CDR3 coding sequence is TGTGCCAGCAGTGTCCAGACAGGGCGCTCTGGAAACACCATATATTTT. This gives the protein CASSVQTGRSGNTIYF.

The gene calls are TRBV2 and TRBJ2-3; 7 nucleotides agree with TRBD2. This CDR3 has 14 amino acids. V lost 4 bases, J lost 6 bases, and 7 bases stayed unmatched. Germline V gene sequence: CDR1 SNHLY, CDR2 FYNNEI. CDR3 nucleotides: TGTGCCAGCAGTGTGCGGGACTATGCCGATACGCAGTATTTT. Translation gives CASSVRDYADTQYF.

In regard to this clone: The same CDR3 can be traced to other DNA sequences in this sample. The chain joins TRBV28 to TRBJ2-3, with 11 positions matching TRBD2. The V gene's germline CDR1 is MDHEN and CDR2 SYDVKM. V lost 7 bases, J lost 4 bases, and 4 bases stayed unmatched. This CDR3 comprises 14 residues. In DNA form, the CDR3 reads TGTGCCAGCAATAGCGGGAGGGCCGCAGATACGCAGTATTTT. Translated: CASNSGRAADTQYF.

This sequence joins TRBV4-1 and TRBJ2-5; the D gene is possibly TRBD2 (6 bases). The CDR3 spans 13 residues. V was shortened by 4 bases and J by 4 bases, with 10 bases between the two germline ends. Germline assignment: CDR1 MGHRA and CDR2 YSYEKL. Written as DNA, the CDR3 is TGCGCCAGCAGCCGACTAGTCGGAGAGACCCAGTACTTC. This codes for CASSRLVGETQYF.

The chain couples TRBV7-6 to TRBJ2-1; 10 nucleotides agree with TRBD2. The CDR3 extends over 17 amino acids. With 1 base clipped from V and 5 bases from J, the junction kept 8 bases outside the gene matches. The V gene's germline CDR1 is SGHVS and CDR2 FNYEAQ. The CDR3, as DNA: TGTGCCAGCAGCTTAGGGTACCAGCGGGAGGGGGACAATGAGCAGTTCTTC. It codes for CASSLGYQREGDNEQFF. Based on the CDR3 plus reference TRBV7-6 and TRBJ2-1, the full variable domain is GAGVSQSPRYKVTKRGQDVALRCDPISGHVSLYWYRQALGQGPEFLTYFNYEAQQDKSGLPNDRFSAERPEGSISTLTIQRTEQRDSAMYRCASSLGYQREGDNEQFFGPGTRLTVL.

This chain joins TRBV10-3 and TRBJ2-1; 8 bases map to TRBD2. The J segment lost 5 bases and the V segment lost 0 bases, leaving 3 bases of the junction unmatched. The CDR3 is 15 amino acids. Germline loops: CDR1 ENHRY, CDR2 SYGVKD. Here the CDR3 DNA reads TGTGCCATCAGTGAGTCCACTAGCGGCAACAATGAGCAGTTCTTC. Residues: CAISESTSGNNEQFF.

J is TRBJ2-1 and V is TRBV25-1; D perhaps matches TRBD1 (5 bases). The length of the CDR3 is 18 residues. Germline V lookup: CDR1 MGHDK, CDR2 SYGVNS. Trimming cost V 4 bases and J 4 bases, with 23 bases left between them. The CDR3 DNA follows: TGTGCCAGCAGTGCCACAGGAGCAGTGGTCCCTTCATACAATGAGCAGTTCTTC. This translates into CASSATGAVVPSYNEQFF.

In regard to this clone: This sample includes further DNA sequences coding for the same CDR3. The chain uses TRBV27 and TRBJ2-2, with D possibly TRBD2 on 5 matching bases. V was clipped by 0 bases and J by 4 bases, with 6 bases between them. The CDR3 runs 14 residues. Germline V CDR1 and CDR2: MNHEY, SMNVEV (reference sequence). In DNA form, the CDR3 reads TGTGCCAGCAGTTTATCCGGACTCACCGGGGAGCTGTTTTTT. Protein sequence: CASSLSGLTGELFF.

The sample holds one count of this clone. The J gene is TRBJ2-7, the V gene TRBV28; a possible D gene is TRBD2 (5 bases). Trimming cost V 3 bases and J 3 bases, with 12 bases left between them. The CDR3 is 14 residues long. Germline V gene data show CDR1 as MDHEN and CDR2 as SYDVKM. This CDR3 is CASSFQARDYEQYF. The CDR3 region has the DNA TGTGCCAGCAGTTTTCAGGCCCGGGACTACGAGCAGTACTTC.

A single count supports this clone. This chain uses TRBV4-2 with TRBJ2-7; D might be TRBD1 (6 bases). Germline-derived CDR1 and CDR2 are LGHNA and YNFKEQ. Trimming pared 5 bases from V and 3 bases from J, leaving 17 bases between. The CDR3 contains 15 residues. CDR3 DNA sequence: TGTGCCAGCAGCGAGGGTCAGGGGTGGTTCTACGAGCAGTACTTC. The encoded protein is CASSEGQGWFYEQYF.

This clone was seen a few times. This chain connects TRBV4-2 to TRBJ2-5; TRBD1 aligns across 7 bases. The CDR3 spans 13 residues. V lost 3 bases, J lost 5 bases, and 3 bases stayed unmatched. From germline, CDR1 is LGHNA and CDR2 YNFKEQ. CDR3 in DNA: TGTGCCAGCAGCCAGCAGGGGGAGGAGACCCAGTACTTC. Protein product: CASSQQGEETQYF.

The J gene is TRBJ1-4, the V gene TRBV4-2; TRBD1 agrees at 8 bases. With 5 bases clipped from V and 6 bases from J, the junction kept 5 bases outside the gene matches. From germline, CDR1 is LGHNA and CDR2 YNFKEQ. This CDR3 spans 14 amino acids. The DNA for the CDR3 is TGTGCCAGCAGCTCAACAGGGGGGGATGAAAAACTGTTTTTT. This sequence encodes CASSSTGGDEKLFF.

This clone came up a few times. The gene calls are TRBV18 and TRBJ2-1, with a possible D match to TRBD2 (6 bases). Per germline, CDR1 KGHSH and CDR2 LQKENI. Deletions cut 4 bases from V and 4 bases from J, with 14 bases between. This CDR3 region has 15 residues. The CDR3 spells CASSRSGSGYNEQFF. CDR3 DNA: TGTGCCAGCTCACGGAGCGGTAGCGGTTACAATGAGCAGTTCTTC.

This rearrangement joins TRBV5-4 to TRBJ2-7; D perhaps matches TRBD2 (6 bases). V lost 3 bases and J 1 base, leaving 14 bases between the germline ends. Looked up from germline, CDR1 is SGHNT and CDR2 is YYREEE (reference sequence). This CDR3 comprises 15 residues. DNA of the CDR3: TGTGCCAGCAGCTCATTTTATCGGGGGTCCTACGAGCAGTACTTC. This codes for CASSSFYRGSYEQYF.

This sequence joins TRBV28 and TRBJ2-2, with TRBD1 matching 8 bases. This CDR3 region has 14 residues. Germline CDR1 MDHEN, CDR2 SYDVKM. J gave up 6 bases and V 6 bases, and 6 bases lay outside the gene matches. The CDR3 here is CASSPPGGPGELFF. Written as DNA, the CDR3 is TGTGCCAGCAGCCCACCAGGGGGCCCCGGGGAGCTGTTTTTT.

V is TRBV7-9 and J is TRBJ1-1; 8 bases map to TRBD1. CDR1 SEHNR and CDR2 FQNEAQ come from the germline V gene (reference sequence). V gave up 5 bases and J gave up 5 bases; unmatched junction bases: 7. The CDR3 sequence is 14 residues long. The DNA for the CDR3 is TGTGCCAGCAGCCCGACAGGGGTTTTGACTGAAGCTTTCTTT. Protein product: CASSPTGVLTEAFF.

The chain joins TRBV11-2 to TRBJ2-1; no clear D gene. V was trimmed by 0 bases and J by 4 bases, leaving 7 bases between them. Germline V gives CDR1 SGHAT, CDR2 FQNNGV. CDR3 length equals 14 residues. This chain's CDR3 is CASSLDRQYNEQFF. The CDR3 DNA reads as TGTGCCAGCAGCTTAGATAGGCAATACAATGAGCAGTTCTTC.

The chain recombines TRBV6-4 with TRBJ2-1; 7 bases are shared with TRBD1. In germline, CDR1 is MRHNA, CDR2 SNTAGT. This CDR3 has 15 amino acids. V lost 3 bases to trimming and J lost 0 bases; unmatched junction nucleotides: 2. The CDR3 loop is CASSERDSSYNEQFF. CDR3 in DNA: TGTGCCAGCAGTGAAAGGGACAGCTCCTACAATGAGCAGTTCTTC.

The chain joins TRBV2 to TRBJ1-1, with 7 bases that match TRBD1. The CDR3 has 13 amino acids. V was pared by 3 bases and J by 10 bases, with 8 bases of the junction left unmatched. The V gene's germline CDR1 is SNHLY and CDR2 FYNNEI. The CDR3 bases are TGTGCCAGCAGTGATGGGCAGGGGGGGGTAGCTTTCTTT. This gives the protein CASSDGQGGVAFF. Full variable domain (missing parts from reference TRBV2 and TRBJ1-1): EPEVTQTPSHQVTQMGQEVILRCVPISNHLYFYWYRQILGQKVEFLVSFYNNEISEKSEIFDDQFSVERPDGSNFTLKIRSTKLEDSAMYFCASSDGQGGVAFFGQGTRLTVV.

This chain joins TRBV7-9 and TRBJ2-3, with D possibly matching TRBD2 (5 bases). With 5 bases removed from V and 2 bases from J, the gap between germline ends came to 17 bases. Germline loops: CDR1 SEHNR, CDR2 FQNEAQ (reference sequence). The CDR3 consists of 16 residues. CDR3 DNA: TGTGCCAGCAGCCAGACACTAGGTGGGGTCACAGATACGCAGTATTTT. It encodes CASSQTLGGVTDTQYF.

The V call is TRBV4-2, the J call TRBJ2-2; either TRBD1 or TRBD2 may fit D (5 bases each). Trimming removed 4 bases from V and 2 bases from J, with 14 bases in between. This CDR3 comprises 16 residues. Germline V gene lookup returns CDR1 LGHNA and CDR2 YNFKEQ. The CDR3 loop reads CASSPRSGSNTGELFF. CDR3 nucleotides: TGTGCCAGCAGCCCCCGTTCAGGGAGTAACACCGGGGAGCTGTTTTTT.

This clone was detected only a few times. The rearrangement links TRBV5-6 to TRBJ1-2, with 9 bases identical to TRBD1. The trim removed 4 bases at V and 4 bases at J, leaving 11 bases unmatched. This CDR3 has 16 amino acids. The germline V gene has CDR1 SGHDT and CDR2 YYEEEE. The CDR3 loop reads CASSPRTGETFYGYTF. The CDR3 nucleotides read TGTGCCAGCAGCCCGCGGACAGGGGAGACCTTCTATGGCTACACCTTC.

The CDR3 DNA reads TGTGCCAGCAGCGCGATGGGGGGGAACACTGAAGCTTTCTTT. Translating gives CASSAMGGNTEAFF. This rearrangement joins TRBV7-2 to TRBJ1-1; possible D gene TRBD1, 5 bases. Germline V gives CDR1 SGHTA, CDR2 FQGNSA. The V gene lost 5 bases and the J gene lost 1 base, with 11 bases spanning the gap. This CDR3 is built from 14 residues.

V gene TRBV28 combines with J gene TRBJ1-5, with D uncertain. Germline CDR1 MDHEN, CDR2 SYDVKM. The CDR3 length is 14 residues. V gave up 4 bases and J gave up 6 bases, with 13 bases separating them. The CDR3 reads CASSWAGGGQPQHF. Written as DNA, the CDR3 is TGTGCCAGCAGTTGGGCAGGCGGAGGTCAGCCCCAGCATTTT.

This chain joins TRBV5-1 and TRBJ1-1, with D unclear. V lost 6 bases, J lost 0 bases, and 9 bases lay in between. This CDR3 region has 13 residues. Germline V gene data show CDR1 as SGHRS and CDR2 as YFSETQ. The CDR3 region has the DNA TGCGCCAGCATCAAGGTCCTGAACACTGAAGCTTTCTTT. Its protein product is CASIKVLNTEAFF.

The V call is TRBV29-1, the J call TRBJ1-3, with TRBD1 matching 9 bases. V lost 6 bases to trimming and J lost 6 bases; unmatched junction nucleotides: 6. CDR1 is SQVTM and CDR2 is ANQGSEA in the germline V gene. The CDR3 loop spans 13 amino acids. CDR3 in DNA: TGCAGCGTGGAACGACAGGGGGAAAACACCATATATTTT. The encoded protein is CSVERQGENTIYF.

The rearrangement uses TRBV2 and TRBJ1-4, with 9 nucleotides matching TRBD1. Germline V CDR1 and CDR2: SNHLY, FYNNEI. After removal of 5 bases from V and 12 bases from J, the junction contained 1 base not matched to a gene. The CDR3 has 11 amino acids. CDR3: CASSRDRELFF. CDR3 DNA: TGTGCCAGCAGTCGGGACAGGGAACTGTTTTTT.